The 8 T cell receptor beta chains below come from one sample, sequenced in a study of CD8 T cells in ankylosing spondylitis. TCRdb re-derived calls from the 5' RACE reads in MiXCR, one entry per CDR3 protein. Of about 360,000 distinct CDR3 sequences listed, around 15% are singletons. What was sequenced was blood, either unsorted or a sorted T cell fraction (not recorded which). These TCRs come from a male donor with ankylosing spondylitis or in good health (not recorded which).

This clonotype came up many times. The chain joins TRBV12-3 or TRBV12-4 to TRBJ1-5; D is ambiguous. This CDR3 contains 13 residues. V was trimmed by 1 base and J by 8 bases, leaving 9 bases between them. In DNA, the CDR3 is TGTGCCAGCAGTTTAGACAGAAAGGAGCCCCAGCATTTT. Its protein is CASSLDRKEPQHF.

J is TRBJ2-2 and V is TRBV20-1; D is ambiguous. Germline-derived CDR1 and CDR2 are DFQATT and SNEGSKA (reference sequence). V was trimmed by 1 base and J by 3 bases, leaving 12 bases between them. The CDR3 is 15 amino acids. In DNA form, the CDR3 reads TGCAGTGCTAGAGGAGAAAGGGAATACACCGGGGAGCTGTTTTTT. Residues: CSARGEREYTGELFF.

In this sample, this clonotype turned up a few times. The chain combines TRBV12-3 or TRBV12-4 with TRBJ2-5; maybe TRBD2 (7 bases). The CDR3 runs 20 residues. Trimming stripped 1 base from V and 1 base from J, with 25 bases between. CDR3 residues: CASSLVGGTFRGGFQETQYF. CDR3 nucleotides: TGTGCCAGCAGTTTAGTCGGCGGGACCTTTAGGGGGGGATTCCAAGAGACCCAGTACTTC.

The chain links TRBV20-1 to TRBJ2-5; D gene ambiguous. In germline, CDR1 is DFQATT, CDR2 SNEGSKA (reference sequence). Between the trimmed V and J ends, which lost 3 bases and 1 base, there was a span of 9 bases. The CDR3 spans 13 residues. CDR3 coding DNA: TGCAGTGCTAGCCCCCCAGGCCAAGAGACCCAGTACTTC. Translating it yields CSASPPGQETQYF.

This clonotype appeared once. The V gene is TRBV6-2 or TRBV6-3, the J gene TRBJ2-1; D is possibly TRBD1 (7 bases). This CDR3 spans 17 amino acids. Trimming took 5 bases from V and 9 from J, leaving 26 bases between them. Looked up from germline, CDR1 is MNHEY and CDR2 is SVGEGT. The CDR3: CASSTHRGGGVASEQFF. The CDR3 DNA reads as TGTGCCAGCAGTACGCACAGGGGAGGTGGTGTAGCTAGTGAGCAGTTCTTC.

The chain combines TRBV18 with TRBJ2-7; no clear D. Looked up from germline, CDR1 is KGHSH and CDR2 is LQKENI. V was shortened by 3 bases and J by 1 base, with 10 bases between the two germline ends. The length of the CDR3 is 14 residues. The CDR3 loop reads CASSPEFYSYEQYF. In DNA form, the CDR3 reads TGTGCCAGCTCACCGGAGTTCTATTCCTACGAGCAGTACTTC.

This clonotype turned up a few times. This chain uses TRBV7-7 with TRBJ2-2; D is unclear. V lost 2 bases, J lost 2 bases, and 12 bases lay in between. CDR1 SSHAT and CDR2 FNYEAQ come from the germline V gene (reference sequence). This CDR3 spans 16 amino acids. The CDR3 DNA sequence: TGTGCCAGCAGCTTATTATCGGCAGTCAACACCGGGGAGCTGTTTTTT. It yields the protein CASSLLSAVNTGELFF.

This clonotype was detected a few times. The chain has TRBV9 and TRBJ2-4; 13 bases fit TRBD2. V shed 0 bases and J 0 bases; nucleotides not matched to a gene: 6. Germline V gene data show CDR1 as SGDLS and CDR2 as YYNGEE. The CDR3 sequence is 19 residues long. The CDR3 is CASSVGRLAGGIAKNIQYF. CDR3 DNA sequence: TGTGCCAGCAGCGTAGGAAGACTAGCGGGAGGAATAGCCAAAAACATTCAGTACTTC.